This passage covers 12 T cell receptor beta chains from one sample sequenced in a study of cytomegalovirus exposure and HLA in healthy donors. Primers included in the PCR were 60 Vbeta and 13 Jbeta primers. Libraries were prepared by immunoSEQ multiplex PCR; TCRdb keeps only in-frame clonotypes and omits some of them. The sample includes about 160,000 clones, 75% to 80% of them seen just once. Material for sequencing was PBMCs. These receptors were taken from a woman in her forties or fifties in good health and CMV-seropositive.

The gene calls are TRBV18 and TRBJ2-6; D remains unclear. Trimming removed 5 bases at V and 0 bases at J, with 11 bases between. CDR1 and CDR2 from the germline V gene are KGHSH and LQKENI. The CDR3 sequence is 16 residues long. The CDR3 bases are TGTGCCAGCTCAGTGGCAGTCCCCTCTGGGGCCAACGTCCTGACTTTC. Residues: CASSVAVPSGANVLTF.

This clone was recorded once. The V and J genes are TRBV6-1 and TRBJ2-3, with D unclear. V was pared by 3 bases and J by 1 base, with 8 bases between. This CDR3 contains 14 residues. The V gene's germline CDR1 is MNHNS and CDR2 SASEGT. CDR3 sequence: CASSDSGGTDTQYF. CDR3 in DNA: TGTGCCAGCAGTGATTCCGGTGGCACAGATACGCAGTATTTT.

The chain links TRBV11-2 to TRBJ2-7, with TRBD1 as a possible D gene (6 bases). CDR3 size: 15 residues. Per the germline V gene, CDR1 is SGHAT and CDR2 is FQNNGV. The V end lost 5 bases, the J end lost 2 bases, and 16 bases lay between the germline ends. CDR3 DNA sequence: TGTGCCAGCAGCACCACTCCGACAGGAACCTACGAGCAGTACTTC. Translating it yields CASSTTPTGTYEQYF.

The V and J genes are TRBV30 and TRBJ1-3, with unresolved D. Trimming took 7 bases from V and 0 from J, leaving 13 bases between them. The CDR3 length is 14 residues. The germline V gene encodes CDR1 GTSNPN and CDR2 SVGIG (reference sequence). This CDR3 is CASMRSRSGNTIYF. The CDR3 nucleotides are TGTGCCTCTATGAGGTCACGCTCTGGAAACACCATATATTTT.

This clone was observed a handful of times. The chain combines TRBV6-5 with TRBJ1-5; D uncertain. V lost 3 bases and J lost 7, with 10 bases in between. The CDR3 extends over 13 amino acids. From germline, CDR1 is MNHEY and CDR2 SVGAGI. CDR3 in amino acids: CASSYGSSQPQHF. The CDR3 DNA reads as TGTGCCAGCAGTTATGGCAGTAGCCAGCCCCAGCATTTT.

The chain is built from TRBV29-1 and TRBJ2-3; the D gene is possibly TRBD1 (6 bases). The CDR3 spans 14 residues. V lost 6 bases to trimming and J lost 0 bases, with 13 bases between them. The germline CDR1 and CDR2 sequences are SQVTM and ANQGSEA. The CDR3 reads CSVKQGTSTDTQYF. The CDR3 DNA sequence: TGCAGCGTCAAACAGGGTACTAGCACAGATACGCAGTATTTT.

The chain is built from TRBV7-2 and TRBJ2-7; 7 nucleotides align to TRBD1. V gave up 4 bases and J gave up 2 bases; unmatched junction bases: 5. In germline, CDR1 is SGHTA, CDR2 FQGNSA. This CDR3 contains 14 residues. The CDR3 DNA reads TGTGCCAGCAGCTCGGACAGGTGGACCTACGAGCAGTACTTC. This codes for CASSSDRWTYEQYF.

The chain carries TRBV5-1 and TRBJ2-1; D possibly corresponds to TRBD2 (5 bases). Germline values: CDR1 SGHRS, CDR2 YFSETQ. CDR3 length: 15 amino acids. V was cut by 0 bases and J by 3 bases, with 10 bases left in between. CDR3 nucleotide sequence: TGCGCCAGCAGCTTGGGAGGAGAGGGCTACAATGAGCAGTTCTTC. This sequence encodes CASSLGGEGYNEQFF.

This chain joins TRBV27 and TRBJ2-3; D is perhaps TRBD2 (5 bases). The CDR3 sequence is 15 residues long. Trimming removed 3 bases from V and 1 base from J, with 11 bases in between. Germline assignment: CDR1 MNHEY and CDR2 SMNVEV (reference sequence). In DNA form, the CDR3 reads TGTGCCAGCAGTTTTTCTGTCGGGGGCACAGATACGCAGTATTTT. Its protein product is CASSFSVGGTDTQYF.

This chain joins TRBV4-1 and TRBJ1-2; 7 bases are shared with TRBD1. The CDR3 runs 13 residues. Germline CDR1 reads MGHRA; CDR2 reads YSYEKL. V shed 2 bases, J shed 8 bases, and the junction held 5 bases outside the gene matches. This CDR3 is CASSQSGGRGYTF. The CDR3 nucleotides read TGCGCCAGCAGCCAATCAGGGGGAAGGGGCTACACCTTC.

The chain carries TRBV5-1 and TRBJ2-3, with unresolved D. The CDR3 is made up of 13 amino acids. Deletions cut 3 bases from V and 4 bases from J, with 9 bases between. Germline values: CDR1 SGHRS, CDR2 YFSETQ. The DNA for the CDR3 is TGCGCCAGCAGCTCCCTCCCCTCAGATACGCAGTATTTT. It is translated as CASSSLPSDTQYF.

This clone was counted only a few times. V and J are TRBV2 and TRBJ1-2, with D perhaps matching TRBD1 (5 bases). Trimming left V 6 bases short and J 4 bases short, with 15 bases between. CDR3 length: 14 amino acids. Germline V lookup: CDR1 SNHLY, CDR2 FYNNEI. The CDR3 loop reads CASSLEGQGYGYTF. Here the CDR3 DNA reads TGTGCCAGCAGCTTGGAGGGGCAGGGCTATGGCTACACCTTC.